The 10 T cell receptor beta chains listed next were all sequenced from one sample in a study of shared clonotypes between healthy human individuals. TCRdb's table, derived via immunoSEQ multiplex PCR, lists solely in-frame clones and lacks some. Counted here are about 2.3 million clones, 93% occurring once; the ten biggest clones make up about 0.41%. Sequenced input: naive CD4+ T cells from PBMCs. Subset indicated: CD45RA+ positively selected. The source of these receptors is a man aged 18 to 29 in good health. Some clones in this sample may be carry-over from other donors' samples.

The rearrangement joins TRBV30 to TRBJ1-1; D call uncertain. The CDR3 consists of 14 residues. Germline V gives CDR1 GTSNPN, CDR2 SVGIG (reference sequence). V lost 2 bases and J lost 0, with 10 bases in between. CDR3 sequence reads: CAWSKDSLNTEAFF. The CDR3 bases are TGTGCCTGGAGTAAGGACTCTTTGAACACTGAAGCTTTCTTT.

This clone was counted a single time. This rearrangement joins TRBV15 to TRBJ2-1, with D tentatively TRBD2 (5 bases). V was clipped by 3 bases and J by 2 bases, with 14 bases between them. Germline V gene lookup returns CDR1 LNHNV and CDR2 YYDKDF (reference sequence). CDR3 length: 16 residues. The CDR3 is CATSSYGIKAYNEQFF. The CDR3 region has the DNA TGTGCCACCAGCAGTTACGGGATTAAAGCCTACAATGAGCAGTTCTTC.

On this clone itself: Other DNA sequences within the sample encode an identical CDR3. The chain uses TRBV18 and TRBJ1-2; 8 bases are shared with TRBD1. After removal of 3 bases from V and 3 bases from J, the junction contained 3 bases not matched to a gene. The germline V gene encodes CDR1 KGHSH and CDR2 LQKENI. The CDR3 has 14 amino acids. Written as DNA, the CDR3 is TGTGCCAGCTCACCCCTGGGACAGGACTATGGCTACACCTTC. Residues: CASSPLGQDYGYTF.

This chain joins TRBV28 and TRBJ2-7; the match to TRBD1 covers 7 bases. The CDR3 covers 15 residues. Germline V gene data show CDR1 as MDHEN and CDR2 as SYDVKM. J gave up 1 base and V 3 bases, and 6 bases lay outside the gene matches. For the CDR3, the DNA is TGTGCCAGCAGTTTGGTCGGGACAGATTCCTACGAGCAGTACTTC. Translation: CASSLVGTDSYEQYF.

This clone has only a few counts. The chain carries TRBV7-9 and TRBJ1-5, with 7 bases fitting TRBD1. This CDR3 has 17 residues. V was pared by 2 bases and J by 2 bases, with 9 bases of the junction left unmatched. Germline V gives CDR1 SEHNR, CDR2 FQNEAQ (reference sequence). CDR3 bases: TGTGCCAGCAGCTTATTCAGTCGACAGGGTGGCAATCAGCCCCAGCATTTT. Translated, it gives CASSLFSRQGGNQPQHF.

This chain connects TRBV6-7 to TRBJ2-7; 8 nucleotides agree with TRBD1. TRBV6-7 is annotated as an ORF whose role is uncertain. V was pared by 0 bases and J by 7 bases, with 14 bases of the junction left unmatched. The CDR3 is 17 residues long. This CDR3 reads CASSYSFLGQGVEEQYF. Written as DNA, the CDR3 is TGTGCCAGCAGTTACTCCTTTTTAGGACAGGGTGTGGAGGAGCAGTACTTC.

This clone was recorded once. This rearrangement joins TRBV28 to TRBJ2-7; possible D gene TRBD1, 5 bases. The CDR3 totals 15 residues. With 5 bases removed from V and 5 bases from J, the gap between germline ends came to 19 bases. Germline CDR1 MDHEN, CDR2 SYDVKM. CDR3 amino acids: CASSPSVAGQNEQYF. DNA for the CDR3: TGTGCCAGCAGTCCTTCGGTGGCAGGGCAGAACGAGCAGTACTTC.

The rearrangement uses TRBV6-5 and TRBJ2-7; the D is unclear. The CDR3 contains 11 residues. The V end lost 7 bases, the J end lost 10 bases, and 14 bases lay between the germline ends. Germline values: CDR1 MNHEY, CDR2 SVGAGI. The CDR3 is CASTPGLGQYF. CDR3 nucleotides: TGTGCCAGCACCCCAGGATTGGGTCAGTACTTC.

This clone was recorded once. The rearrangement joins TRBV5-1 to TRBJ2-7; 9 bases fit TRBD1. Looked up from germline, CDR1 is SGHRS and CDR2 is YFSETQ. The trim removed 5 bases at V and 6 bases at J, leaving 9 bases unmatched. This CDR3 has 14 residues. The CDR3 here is CASSSGTGSREQYF. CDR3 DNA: TGCGCCAGCAGTTCCGGGACAGGGTCTCGCGAGCAGTACTTC. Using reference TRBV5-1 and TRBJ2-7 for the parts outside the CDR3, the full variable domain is KAGVTQTPRYLIKTRGQQVTLSCSPISGHRSVSWYQQTPGQGLQFLFEYFSETQRNKGNFPGRFSGRQFSNSRSEMNVSTLELGDSALYLCASSSGTGSREQYFGPGTRLTVT.

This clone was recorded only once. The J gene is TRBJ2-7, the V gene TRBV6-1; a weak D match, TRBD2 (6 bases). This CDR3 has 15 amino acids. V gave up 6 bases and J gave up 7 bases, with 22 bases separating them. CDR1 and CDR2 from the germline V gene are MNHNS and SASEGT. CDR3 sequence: CASRDRAQRVIEQYF. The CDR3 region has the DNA TGTGCCAGCAGAGACCGTGCGCAGCGGGTTATTGAGCAGTACTTC.